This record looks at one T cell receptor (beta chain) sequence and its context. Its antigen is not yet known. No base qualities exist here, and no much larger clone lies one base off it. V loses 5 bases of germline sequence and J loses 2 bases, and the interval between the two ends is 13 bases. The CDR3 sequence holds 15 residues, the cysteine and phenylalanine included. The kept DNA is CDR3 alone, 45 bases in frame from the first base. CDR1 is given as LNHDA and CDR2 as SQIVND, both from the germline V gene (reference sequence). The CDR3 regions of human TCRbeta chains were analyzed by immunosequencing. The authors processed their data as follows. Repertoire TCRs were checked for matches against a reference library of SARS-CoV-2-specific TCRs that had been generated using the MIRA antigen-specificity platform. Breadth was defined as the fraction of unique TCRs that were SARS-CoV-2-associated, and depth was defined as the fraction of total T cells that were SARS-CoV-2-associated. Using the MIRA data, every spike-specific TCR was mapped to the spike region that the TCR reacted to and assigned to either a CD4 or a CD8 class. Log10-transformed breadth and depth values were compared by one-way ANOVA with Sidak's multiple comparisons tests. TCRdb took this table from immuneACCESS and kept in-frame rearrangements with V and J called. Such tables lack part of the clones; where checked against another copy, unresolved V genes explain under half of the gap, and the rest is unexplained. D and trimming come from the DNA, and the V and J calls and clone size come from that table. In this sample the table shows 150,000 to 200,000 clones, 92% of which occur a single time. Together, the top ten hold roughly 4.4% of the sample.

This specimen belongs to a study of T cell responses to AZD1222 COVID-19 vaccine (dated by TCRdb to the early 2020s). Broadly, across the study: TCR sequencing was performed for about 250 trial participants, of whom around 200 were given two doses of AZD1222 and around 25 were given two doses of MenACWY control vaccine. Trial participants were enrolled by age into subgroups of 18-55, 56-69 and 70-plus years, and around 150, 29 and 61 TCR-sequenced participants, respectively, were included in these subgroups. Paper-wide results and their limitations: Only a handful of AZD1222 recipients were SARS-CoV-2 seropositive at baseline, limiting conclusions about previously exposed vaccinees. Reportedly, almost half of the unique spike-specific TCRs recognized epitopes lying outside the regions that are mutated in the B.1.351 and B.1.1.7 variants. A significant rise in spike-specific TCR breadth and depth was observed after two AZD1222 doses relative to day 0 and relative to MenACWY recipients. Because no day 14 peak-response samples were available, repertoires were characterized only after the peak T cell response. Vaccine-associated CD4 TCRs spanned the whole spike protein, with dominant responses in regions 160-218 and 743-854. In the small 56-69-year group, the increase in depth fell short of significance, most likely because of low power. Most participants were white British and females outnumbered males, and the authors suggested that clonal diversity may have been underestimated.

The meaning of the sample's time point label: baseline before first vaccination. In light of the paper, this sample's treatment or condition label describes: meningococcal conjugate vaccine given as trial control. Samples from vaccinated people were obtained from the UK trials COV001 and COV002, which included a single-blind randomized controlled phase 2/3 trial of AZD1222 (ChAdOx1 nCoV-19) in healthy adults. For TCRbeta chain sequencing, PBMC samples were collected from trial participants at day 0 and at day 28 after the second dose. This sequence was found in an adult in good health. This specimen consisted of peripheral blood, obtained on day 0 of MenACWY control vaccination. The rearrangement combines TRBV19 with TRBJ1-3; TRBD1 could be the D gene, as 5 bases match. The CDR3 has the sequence CASSATTVTGNTIYF. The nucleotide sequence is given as TGTGCCAGTAGTGCGACGACAGTAACTGGAAACACCATATATTTT.